The clone carrying this T cell receptor beta chain was seen more than once but under ten times. This sample stems from a study of human T cells and chemical hapten exposure. Across the study: Small volume differences among pooled libraries mainly caused per-sample TCR yield variation.

Unique molecular identifiers were attached to individual cDNA molecules during library preparation. TCRdb independently ran MiXCR on the RACE reads; one entry per CDR3 protein. The table lists roughly 100,000 distinct CDR3 sequences, about 8.6% of them singletons, with 2.9% in the top ten. Time point given: healthy volunteer bleed at 2 weeks. The study extracted total RNA from unfractionated whole blood. Trimming left V 1 base short and J 7 bases short, with 12 bases between. Per the germline V gene, CDR1 is SGHTA and CDR2 is FQGNSA. The CDR3 length is 14 residues. The origin of this receptor is a female donor in good health. Some clones in this sample may be carry-over from other donors' samples. The chain is built from TRBV7-2 and TRBJ2-3, with D possibly matching TRBD2 (6 bases). Sequencing used whole blood. The CDR3 region has the DNA TGTGCCAGCAGCTTAGACGGGGGAAGGTATACGCAGTATTTT. It codes for CASSLDGGRYTQYF.